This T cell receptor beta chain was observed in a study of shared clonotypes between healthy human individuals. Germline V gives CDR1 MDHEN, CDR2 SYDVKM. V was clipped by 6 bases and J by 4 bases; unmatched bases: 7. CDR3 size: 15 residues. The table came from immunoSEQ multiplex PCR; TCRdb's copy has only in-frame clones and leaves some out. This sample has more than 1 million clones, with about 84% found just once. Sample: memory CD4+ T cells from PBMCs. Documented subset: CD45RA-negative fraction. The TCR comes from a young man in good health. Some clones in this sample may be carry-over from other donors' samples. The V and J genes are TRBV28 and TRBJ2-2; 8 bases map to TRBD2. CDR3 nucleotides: TGTGCCAGCAGGTCCGGGACTAGGGGCACCGGGGAGCTGTTTTTT. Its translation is CASRSGTRGTGELFF. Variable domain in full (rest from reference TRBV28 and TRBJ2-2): DVKVTQSSRYLVKRTGEKVFLECVQDMDHENMFWYRQDPGLGLRLIYFSYDVKMKEKGDIPEGYSVSREKKERFSLILESASTNQTSMYLCASRSGTRGTGELFFGEGSRLTVL.